A selection of T cell receptor beta chains follows, all from one sample in a study of blood T cell repertoires in COVID-19. This table comes from immunoSEQ multiplex PCR, and its TCRdb copy is limited to in-frame clones, with some not included. The sample lists 240,000 or so clones, more than 80% seen once, with around 0.8% in the top ten. The sample taken for sequencing was PBMCs or T cells enriched from blood (not recorded which). The receptor set was obtained from a man in his fifties or sixties who had been exposed to COVID-19. The CDR3 runs from the conserved cysteine through the conserved F or W. The D gene is left open where the match is weak. Not all rows give a size; the values are once, few, many and, for expanded clones, a class.

J,V,D,size,DNA,CDR3
TRBJ1-4,TRBV28,.,.,TGTGCCAGCAGTTTAGAGACTCAGGGCAATGAAAAACTGTTTTTT,CASSLETQGNEKLFF
TRBJ1-1,TRBV27,.,.,TGTGCCAGCAGTCTGGGGGCTGGGACTGAAGCTTTCTTT,CASSLGAGTEAFF
TRBJ1-3,TRBV5-4,.,.,TGTGCCAGCAGCTTGGGGCAGCCAGGAATCTCTGGAAACACCATATATTTT,CASSLGQPGISGNTIYF
TRBJ1-5,TRBV9,TRBD1,.,TGTGCCAGCAGCCCGGACAGGGCTCGTCAGCCCCAGCATTTT,CASSPDRARQPQHF
TRBJ2-1,TRBV5-1,.,.,TGCGCCAGCAGCTTGGATGGGAGGTCTTACAATGAGCAGTTCTTC,CASSLDGRSYNEQFF
TRBJ1-4,TRBV4-1,.,.,TGCGCCAGCAGCCCTCTTGGTTCCCAGAATAATGAAAAACTGTTTTTT,CASSPLGSQNNEKLFF
TRBJ2-2,TRBV9,.,.,TGTGCCAGCAGCGTAGTATATGGGGAGCTGTTTTTT,CASSVVYGELFF
TRBJ1-2,TRBV19,.,few,TGTGCCAGTAGTATATCCGGAGTGGGACACGGCTACACCTTC,CASSISGVGHGYTF
TRBJ2-2,TRBV5-1,TRBD1,.,TGCGCCACCCGGAGACAGGGACACACCGGGGAGCTGTTTTTT,CATRRQGHTGELFF
TRBJ2-5,TRBV5-5,TRBD2,.,TGTGCCAGCAGCAAGGGACTAGCCCGAGAGACCCAGTACTTC,CASSKGLARETQYF
TRBJ2-2,TRBV7-2,.,.,TGTGCCAGCAGCCCAAAGGGGGGAATAGCGGGTTACACCGGGGAGCTGTTTTTT,CASSPKGGIAGYTGELFF
TRBJ1-1,TRBV11-3,TRBD1,.,TGTGCCAGCAGCTCACCCAAAGGGGGCCCTCTAGACACTGAAGCTTTCTTT,CASSSPKGGPLDTEAFF
TRBJ2-5,TRBV19,TRBD1,.,TGTGCCAGTAAGGCCAGGGGGCTTGTAGAGACCCAGTACTTC,CASKARGLVETQYF
TRBJ2-3,TRBV5-1,.,.,TGCGCCAGCAGCTCGGGGGACTTAAGGACAGATACGCAGTATTTT,CASSSGDLRTDTQYF
TRBJ1-2,TRBV12-3/TRBV12-4,.,.,TGTGCCAGCAGAATAAGGGGGGGCACCTTC,CASRIRGGTF
TRBJ1-3,TRBV6-5,.,.,TGTGCCAGCAGTTACTCGAGAGGGCGGGGAAACACCATATATTTT,CASSYSRGRGNTIYF
TRBJ1-3,TRBV5-6,TRBD1,.,TGTGCCAGCAGCCTGGGACAGGGGGCTGGAAACACCATATATTTT,CASSLGQGAGNTIYF
TRBJ2-2,TRBV5-5,.,.,TGTGCCAGCAGCTTGGTTGGCGGTAACACCGGGGAGCTGTTTTTT,CASSLVGGNTGELFF
TRBJ2-1,TRBV6-5,.,.,TGTGCCAGCAGCGTGCGGGGAGAGGGGTTCAATGAGCAGTTCTTC,CASSVRGEGFNEQFF
TRBJ1-3,TRBV29-1,.,few,TGCAGCGTTCAAAAAGGGACAAACTCTGGAAACACCATATATTTT,CSVQKGTNSGNTIYF
TRBJ1-1,TRBV19,TRBD1,.,TGTGCCAGTAGTTCGACAGGGGGCACTGAAGCTTTCTTT,CASSSTGGTEAFF
TRBJ2-1,TRBV19,TRBD2,.,TGTGCCAGTAGTAGCCCCCGGCTAGCGGGGGGAAGATGGGATGAGCAGTTCTTC,CASSSPRLAGGRWDEQFF
TRBJ1-1,TRBV5-1,.,.,TGCGCCAGCAGCAGCCCCGAGGAGGACACTGAAGCTTTCTTT,CASSSPEEDTEAFF
TRBJ1-3,TRBV10-3,.,.,TGTGCCATCAGGGCACAGGGTCTCTCTGGAAACACCATATATTTT,CAIRAQGLSGNTIYF
TRBJ1-1,TRBV19,.,.,TGTGCCAGTAGTATAGGAACAGACACTGAAGCTTTCTTT,CASSIGTDTEAFF
TRBJ1-2,TRBV28,TRBD1,.,TGTGCCAGCAGTTCCGGACAGGGGGCTAATGGGGGCCATGGCTACACCTTC,CASSSGQGANGGHGYTF
TRBJ2-1,TRBV3-1/TRBV3-2,TRBD2,.,TGTGCCAGCAGTTTAGCAAGCGGGAGCCATGAGCAGTTCTTC,CASSLASGSHEQFF
TRBJ1-3,TRBV3-1/TRBV3-2,TRBD1,.,TGTGCCAGCAGCTTCCGGGACAGACACCACACCATATATTTT,CASSFRDRHHTIYF
TRBJ1-2,TRBV12-5,.,.,TGTGCTAGTGGCCCACAGGGTTCCTATGGCTACACCTTC,CASGPQGSYGYTF
TRBJ1-6,TRBV2,.,.,TGTGCCAGCAGTGAGGGGGCGAATTCACCCCTCCACTTT,CASSEGANSPLHF
TRBJ2-1,TRBV28,TRBD1,.,TGTGCCAGCAGTTTCGGGCAGGGGGCAGGGAATGAGCAGTTCTTC,CASSFGQGAGNEQFF
TRBJ2-3,TRBV3-1/TRBV3-2,.,.,TGTGCCAGCAGCCAAGAAATAGCGAAGGGAGATACGCAGTATTTT,CASSQEIAKGDTQYF
TRBJ1-1,TRBV30,TRBD1,.,TGTGCCTGGAGCGAACAGGGGGCGACAGCTTTCTTT,CAWSEQGATAFF
TRBJ1-1,TRBV5-1,.,.,TGCGCCAGCAGCCAGTCCCAGAACACTGAAGCTTTCTTT,CASSQSQNTEAFF
TRBJ1-3,TRBV28,.,few,TGTGCCAGCACCGCGGCGGGCTTAGGATTCTCTGGAAACACCATATATTTT,CASTAAGLGFSGNTIYF
TRBJ1-1,TRBV28,.,.,TGTGCCAGCTCCCTAGGGGCTGGAGACACTGAAGCTTTCTTT,CASSLGAGDTEAFF
TRBJ2-5,TRBV5-1,TRBD1,.,TGCGCCAGCAGCGAGCTGGACAGGGGACAAGAGACCCAGTACTTC,CASSELDRGQETQYF
TRBJ2-2,TRBV18,.,.,TGTGCCAGCTGGCCACTAAGCACCGGGGAGCTGTTTTTT,CASWPLSTGELFF